This T cell receptor beta chain stems from a study of cytomegalovirus exposure and HLA in healthy donors. Study details: One earlier analysis, a look at 150 million to 200 million T cells, found about 100 million unique TCR beta sequences. Within the Caucasian-associated ancestry cluster were 81% of the roughly 380 genotyped donors.

This CDR3 comprises 17 residues. CDR1 is SGDLS, CDR2 YYNGEE, per germline. V trimming: 3 bases; J trimming: 4 bases; junction bases outside the gene matches: 12. PCR amplification relied on 60 Vbeta primers (plus 13 Jbeta primers). This table comes from immunoSEQ multiplex PCR, and its TCRdb copy is limited to in-frame clones, with some not included. The sample has around 300,000 clones, roughly 86% seen once. With regard to this clone: The antigen remains undetermined.

Study-wide results and limits: Cytomegalovirus status was reportedly diagnosed by the classifier with high specificity and sensitivity. Follow-up analysis found HLA locus-dependent TCR association rates, highest for DRB1 and lowest for HLA-C.

The sample taken for sequencing was PBMCs. The chain is built from TRBV9 and TRBJ1-2; 10 nucleotides agree with TRBD1. This sequence was found in a woman aged 40 to 50 in good health and CMV-seropositive. The CDR3 reads CASSADRGPELLYGYTF. CDR3 nucleotides: TGTGCCAGCAGCGCCGACAGGGGGCCTGAACTTCTCTATGGCTACACCTTC.